What follows are 27 T cell receptor beta chains derived from one specimen sequenced in a study of blood T cell repertoires in COVID-19. Generated by immunoSEQ multiplex PCR, the TCRdb table keeps only in-frame clones and is missing some. Here the sample spans roughly 51,000 clones, 80% to 90% being singletons. What was sequenced was peripheral blood. The source of these receptors is a man between 45 and 60 years old with active COVID-19.

V usage is TRBV5-1 and J usage is TRBJ2-1; 11 nucleotides line up with TRBD2. Per germline, CDR1 SGHRS and CDR2 YFSETQ. The V segment lost 4 bases and the J segment 1 base; nucleotides outside the gene matches: 4. The CDR3 runs to 16 residues. The CDR3 loop is CASSSGTSGSYNEQFF. The CDR3 DNA sequence: TGCGCCAGCAGCAGCGGGACTAGCGGATCCTACAATGAGCAGTTCTTC.

This CDR3 reads CASSAVLNQPQHF. The DNA for the CDR3 is TGTGCCAGCAGTGCGGTGCTCAATCAGCCCCAGCATTTT. V and J are TRBV3-1 (or the pseudogene TRBV3-2) and TRBJ1-5, with unresolved D. The V and J ends lost 6 bases and 3 bases respectively, with 9 bases between them. Per the germline V gene, CDR1 is LGHDT and CDR2 is YNNKEL (reference sequence). The CDR3 covers 13 residues.

This sequence joins TRBV7-2 and TRBJ1-4; D is perhaps TRBD1 (6 bases). Per the germline V gene, CDR1 is SGHTA and CDR2 is FQGNSA. The CDR3 is 19 residues long. With 0 bases removed from V and 0 bases from J, the gap between germline ends came to 17 bases. The CDR3 region has the DNA TGTGCCAGCAGCTTAGCCCCTTGGGACACCCTAGCAACTAATGAAAAACTGTTTTTT. Translating gives CASSLAPWDTLATNEKLFF.

The chain couples TRBV18 to TRBJ1-1; D possibly corresponds to TRBD1 (5 bases). V lost 6 bases, J lost 5 bases, and 22 bases lay in between. The CDR3 runs 16 residues. Germline CDR1 KGHSH, CDR2 LQKENI. As DNA, the CDR3 is TGTGCCAGCTCGTCCGGCGGGGCAGGGAGAGGGACTGAAGCTTTCTTT. It specifies CASSSGGAGRGTEAFF.

CDR3 loop: CASSYLAPTDTQYF. In DNA form, the CDR3 reads TGTGCCAGCAGTTACCTAGCGCCCACAGATACGCAGTATTTT. V usage is TRBV6-2 or TRBV6-3 and J usage is TRBJ2-3, with D tentatively TRBD2 (6 bases). The CDR3 contains 14 residues. Trimming pared 2 bases from V and 2 bases from J, leaving 8 bases between. Germline V gene lookup returns CDR1 MNHEY and CDR2 SVGEGT.

The chain is built from TRBV19 and TRBJ1-5; weak D call: TRBD1 (5 bases). This CDR3 is 15 amino acids long. V was shortened by 1 base and J by 1 base, with 8 bases between the two germline ends. Germline loops: CDR1 LNHDA, CDR2 SQIVND (reference sequence). The CDR3 nucleotides read TGTGCCAGTAGTATAGGGGGCGCAAGCAATCAGCCCCAGCATTTT. This sequence encodes CASSIGGASNQPQHF.

J is TRBJ2-5 and V is TRBV5-4; D call uncertain. V lost 1 base, J lost 5 bases, and 12 bases lay in between. This CDR3 is 14 amino acids long. Looked up from germline, CDR1 is SGHNT and CDR2 is YYREEE (reference sequence). The CDR3, as DNA: TGTGCCAGCAGCTTGAGACCGGGTTCGGAGACCCAGTACTTC. This gives the protein CASSLRPGSETQYF.

The rearrangement joins TRBV5-6 to TRBJ1-4, with TRBD1 as a possible D gene (5 bases). This CDR3 contains 16 residues. Germline V gene data show CDR1 as SGHDT and CDR2 as YYEEEE. Trimming cost V 0 bases and J 0 bases, with 9 bases left between them. The DNA of the CDR3 is TGTGCCAGCAGCTTGGGGACGACAGCAACTAATGAAAAACTGTTTTTT. Residues: CASSLGTTATNEKLFF. Complete variable domain (other parts from reference TRBV5-6 and TRBJ1-4): DAGVTQSPTHLIKTRGQQVTLRCSPKSGHDTVSWYQQALGQGPQFIFQYYEEEERQRGNFPDRFSGHQFPNYSSELNVNALLLGDSALYLCASSLGTTATNEKLFFGSGTQLSVL.

This clone appeared once. The chain carries TRBV29-1 and TRBJ1-3; D unclear. The CDR3 sequence is 14 residues long. V dropped 2 bases and J dropped 0 bases, with 8 bases sitting between them. Per the germline V gene, CDR1 is SQVTM and CDR2 is ANQGSEA. This CDR3 is CSVETPSSGNTIYF. CDR3 coding DNA: TGCAGCGTTGAAACGCCTAGCTCTGGAAACACCATATATTTT.

This rearrangement joins TRBV7-9 to TRBJ2-3; 14 nucleotides align to TRBD2. The CDR3 contains 18 residues. CDR1 and CDR2 from the germline V gene are SEHNR and FQNEAQ (reference sequence). The J segment lost 2 bases and the V segment lost 5 bases, leaving 9 bases of the junction unmatched. In nucleotides, the CDR3 is TGTGCCAGCAGCCCAGGGACTAGCGGGGGAGCCCTCACAGATACGCAGTATTTT. Its protein is CASSPGTSGGALTDTQYF.

The chain uses TRBV27 and TRBJ2-7; 11 bases map to TRBD1. CDR1 and CDR2 (germline): MNHEY, SMNVEV (reference sequence). The CDR3 runs to 14 residues. The ends lost 6 bases at V and 4 bases at J; junction bases unmatched: 5. The CDR3 DNA reads as TGTGCCAGCAGCCGGACAGGGGGCATGTACGAGCAGTACTTC. Translated: CASSRTGGMYEQYF.

The chain joins TRBV5-6 to TRBJ2-4; D remains ambiguous. The CDR3 contains 14 residues. Looked up from germline, CDR1 is SGHDT and CDR2 is YYEEEE. The V end lost 3 bases, the J end lost 0 bases, and 7 bases lay between the germline ends. The CDR3 loop is CASSSVIAKNIQYF. The CDR3 bases are TGTGCCAGCAGCTCCGTTATAGCCAAAAACATTCAGTACTTC.

The CDR3 sequence is CASSALTGGTEAFF. CDR3 sequence (DNA): TGCGCCAGCAGCGCGTTGACAGGGGGCACTGAAGCTTTCTTT. The chain couples TRBV5-1 to TRBJ1-1, with 9 bases that match TRBD1. The V segment lost 4 bases and the J segment 4 bases; nucleotides outside the gene matches: 5. CDR1 is SGHRS, CDR2 YFSETQ, per germline. The CDR3 runs 14 residues.

V gene TRBV18 combines with J gene TRBJ2-2; a weak D match, TRBD1 (6 bases). Trimming cost V 3 bases and J 1 base, with 12 bases left between them. The CDR3 loop spans 16 amino acids. CDR1 and CDR2 from the germline V gene are KGHSH and LQKENI. CDR3 protein: CASSPRTVRNTGELFF. The CDR3 DNA reads as TGTGCCAGCTCACCTCGGACAGTAAGGAACACCGGGGAGCTGTTTTTT.

The gene calls are TRBV11-1 and TRBJ1-1, with D possibly being TRBD1 (6 bases). CDR1 is SGHAT and CDR2 is FQDESV in the germline V gene (reference sequence). The CDR3 has 14 residues. Trimming stripped 5 bases from V and 0 bases from J, with 10 bases between. DNA for the CDR3: TGTGCCAGCAGCGAGGACAGTATGAACACTGAAGCTTTCTTT. It codes for CASSEDSMNTEAFF. Based on the CDR3 plus reference TRBV11-1 and TRBJ1-1, the full variable domain is EAEVAQSPRYKITEKSQAVAFWCDPISGHATLYWYRQILGQGPELLVQFQDESVVDDSQLPKDRFSAERLKGVDSTLKIQPAELGDSAMYLCASSEDSMNTEAFFGQGTRLTVV.

The J gene is TRBJ1-1, the V gene TRBV5-1; 7 bases line up with TRBD1. Germline V lookup: CDR1 SGHRS, CDR2 YFSETQ. V shed 2 bases and J 0 bases; nucleotides not matched to a gene: 7. This CDR3 has 16 amino acids. In DNA form, the CDR3 reads TGCGCCAGCAGCTTCGGGACAGCGAGAATGAACACTGAAGCTTTCTTT. Residues: CASSFGTARMNTEAFF.

The rearrangement uses TRBV13 and TRBJ2-5; 11 bases are a match to TRBD2. The V gene's germline CDR1 is PRHDT and CDR2 FYEKMQ (reference sequence). The V segment lost 4 bases and the J segment 3 bases; nucleotides outside the gene matches: 7. The CDR3 spans 16 residues. Written as DNA, the CDR3 is TGTGCCAGCAGCTCCAACCCGGGACTAGCGGAAGAGACCCAGTACTTC. This encodes CASSSNPGLAEETQYF.

This chain links TRBV6-6 with TRBJ2-1; no reliable D call. The CDR3 sequence is 12 residues long. V shed 2 bases and J shed 10 bases, with 9 bases lying between them. In germline, CDR1 is MNHNY, CDR2 SVGAGI (reference sequence). DNA for the CDR3: TGTGCCAGCAGTTACCCCCGTCGGGAGCAGTTCTTC. Protein product: CASSYPRREQFF.

V usage is TRBV6-6 and J usage is TRBJ2-2; maybe TRBD2 (5 bases). Germline values: CDR1 MNHNY, CDR2 SVGAGI (reference sequence). This CDR3 region has 13 residues. V was clipped by 4 bases and J by 4 bases, with 7 bases between them. CDR3 sequence (DNA): TGTGCCAGCAGTTCCCTAGCCACCGGGGAGCTGTTTTTT. The encoded protein is CASSSLATGELFF.

This rearrangement joins TRBV7-2 to TRBJ1-6, with D unresolved. The CDR3 is made up of 12 amino acids. Germline CDR1 reads SGHTA; CDR2 reads FQGNSA. V gave up 3 bases and J gave up 7 bases, with 4 bases separating them. CDR3 in amino acids: CASSLRNSPLHF. The CDR3 coding sequence is TGTGCCAGCAGCTTGAGGAATTCACCCCTCCACTTT.

V gene TRBV5-1 combines with J gene TRBJ1-5; D remains unclear. Germline CDR1 SGHRS, CDR2 YFSETQ. CDR3 size: 15 residues. Between the trimmed V and J ends, which lost 0 bases and 8 bases, there was a span of 15 bases. The CDR3 coding sequence is TGCGCCAGCAGCTTGGTTGGAGGCCCCATGGAGCCCCAGCATTTT. Its protein product is CASSLVGGPMEPQHF.

This clone is categorized as medium-sized. The J gene is TRBJ1-2, the V gene TRBV4-2; 10 nucleotides agree with TRBD1. The CDR3 spans 16 residues. From germline, CDR1 is LGHNA and CDR2 YNFKEQ. The junction had 4 bases not matched to a gene; V was cut back by 1 base and J by 2 bases. In DNA, the CDR3 is TGTGCCAGCAGCCAAGGGGGACAGGGGTCCAACTATGGCTACACCTTC. Encoded protein: CASSQGGQGSNYGYTF.

The chain couples TRBV5-6 to TRBJ2-1; D call uncertain. The germline V gene has CDR1 SGHDT and CDR2 YYEEEE. The CDR3 is 15 residues long. V was shortened by 4 bases and J by 0 bases, with 11 bases between the two germline ends. CDR3 DNA: TGTGCCAGCAGCGACACTGCTCTCTCCTACAATGAGCAGTTCTTC. Translation gives CASSDTALSYNEQFF.

This rearrangement joins TRBV5-6 to TRBJ2-3, with 7 bases aligning to TRBD2. Per germline, CDR1 SGHDT and CDR2 YYEEEE. The CDR3 spans 17 residues. Trimming took 0 bases from V and 1 from J; bases not matched to a gene: 8. The CDR3 coding sequence is TGTGCCAGCAGCTTGGATATTTGGCTAGCGGGCACAGATACGCAGTATTTT. This sequence encodes CASSLDIWLAGTDTQYF.

This clone was observed a single time. CDR3 sequence reads: CAWSGGGDGYTF. CDR3 DNA sequence: TGTGCCTGGAGCGGCGGGGGGGATGGCTACACCTTC. The V call is TRBV30, the J call TRBJ1-2; D possibly corresponds to TRBD1 (5 bases). V shed 3 bases and J shed 6 bases, with 11 bases lying between them. The length of the CDR3 is 12 residues. CDR1 is GTSNPN and CDR2 is SVGIG in the germline V gene (reference sequence).

The rearrangement joins TRBV6-2 or TRBV6-3 to TRBJ1-2; D call uncertain. The CDR3 spans 15 residues. The germline CDR1 and CDR2 sequences are MNHEY and SVGEGT. With 0 bases removed from V and 3 bases from J, the gap between germline ends came to 11 bases. The CDR3 spells CASSYSRQHHYGYTF. The CDR3 coding sequence is TGTGCCAGCAGTTACTCGAGACAACATCACTATGGCTACACCTTC.

This clone was counted once. The same CDR3 arises from other DNA sequences in this sample as well. The chain couples TRBV5-1 to TRBJ1-1; TRBD1 agrees at 8 bases. The junction had 3 bases not matched to a gene; V was cut back by 4 bases and J by 1 base. The CDR3 consists of 14 residues. Looked up from germline, CDR1 is SGHRS and CDR2 is YFSETQ. The CDR3 spells CASSPGTGNTEAFF. CDR3 in DNA: TGCGCCAGCAGCCCCGGGACAGGGAACACTGAAGCTTTCTTT. Filled out from reference TRBV5-1 and TRBJ1-1, the complete variable domain reads KAGVTQTPRYLIKTRGQQVTLSCSPISGHRSVSWYQQTPGQGLQFLFEYFSETQRNKGNFPGRFSGRQFSNSRSEMNVSTLELGDSALYLCASSPGTGNTEAFFGQGTRLTVV.